The 4 T cell receptor beta chains below come from one sample, sequenced in a study of CD8 T cells in ankylosing spondylitis. Study outcomes and limitations: Apparently characteristic of ankylosing spondylitis blood was a TCR beta motif (roughly eight highly homologous variants).

No antigen has been assigned to these receptors. MiXCR, applied by TCRdb to the 5' RACE reads, yields one record per CDR3 protein. This sample has around 440,000 distinct CDR3 sequences, with over 15% found just once. Sequencing input: blood, either unsorted or a sorted T cell fraction (not recorded which). The receptors were sampled from a male donor with ankylosing spondylitis.

J is TRBJ2-5 and V is TRBV28; D call uncertain. CDR1 is MDHEN, CDR2 SYDVKM, per germline. V lost 7 bases and J 2 bases, leaving 5 bases between the germline ends. The CDR3 runs to 11 residues. The CDR3 is CASIQQETQYF. CDR3 sequence (DNA): TGTGCCAGCATACAGCAAGAGACCCAGTACTTC.

This clonotype was seen a handful of times. CDR3 bases: TGTGCCTGGAGTCGGCCAGGGGGGAACAATGAGCAGTTCTTC. Protein sequence: CAWSRPGGNNEQFF. The chain uses TRBV30 and TRBJ2-1; D possibly corresponds to TRBD1 (7 bases). CDR3 length: 14 residues. V was pared by 2 bases and J by 5 bases, with 13 bases between. CDR1 is GTSNPN and CDR2 is SVGIG in the germline V gene (reference sequence).

The chain is built from TRBV7-2 and TRBJ2-7; TRBD1 is a possible D gene (5 bases). The V and J ends lost 2 bases and 2 bases respectively, with 10 bases between them. The germline V gene encodes CDR1 SGHTA and CDR2 FQGNSA. There are 14 residues in the CDR3. The CDR3 DNA reads TGTGCCAGCAGCTTATACCAGGGAACCTACGAGCAGTACTTC. This gives the protein CASSLYQGTYEQYF.

Many counts were recorded for this clonotype. The chain joins TRBV29-1 to TRBJ2-7; D tentatively reads TRBD1 or TRBD2 (6 bases each). This CDR3 is 16 amino acids long. The germline V gene has CDR1 SQVTM and CDR2 ANQGSEA. Trimming took 7 bases from V and 3 from J, leaving 25 bases between them. CDR3 DNA sequence: TGCAGCGCGCGGGGCGGGACACGGAAAGAGCTCTACGAGCAGTACTTC. It encodes CSARGGTRKELYEQYF.